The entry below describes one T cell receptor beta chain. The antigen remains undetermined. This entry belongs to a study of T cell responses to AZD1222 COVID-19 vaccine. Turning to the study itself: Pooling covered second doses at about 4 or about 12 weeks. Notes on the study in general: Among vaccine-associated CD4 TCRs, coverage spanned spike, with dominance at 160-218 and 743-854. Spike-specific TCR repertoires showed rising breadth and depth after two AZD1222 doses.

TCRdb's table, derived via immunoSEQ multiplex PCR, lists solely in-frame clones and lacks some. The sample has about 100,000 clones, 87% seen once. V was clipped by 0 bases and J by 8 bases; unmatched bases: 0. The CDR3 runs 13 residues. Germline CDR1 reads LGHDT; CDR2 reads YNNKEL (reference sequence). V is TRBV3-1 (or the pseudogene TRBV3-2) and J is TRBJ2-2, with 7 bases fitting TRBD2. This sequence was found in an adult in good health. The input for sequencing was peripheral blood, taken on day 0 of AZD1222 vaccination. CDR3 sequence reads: CASSQELAGELFF. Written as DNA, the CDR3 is TGTGCCAGCAGCCAAGAACTAGCGGGGGAGCTGTTTTTT.